The source of this T cell receptor (beta chain) is a study of vaccination and CD4 T cells after COVID-19 (dated by TCRdb to the early 2020s). Turning to the overall study: Every convalescent patient had a positive nasal swab PCR test for SARS-CoV-2, with mild disease in under ten patients and severe disease in one. Two doses of either the Pfizer-BioNTech BNT162b2 vaccine (n=8) or the Moderna mRNA-1273 vaccine (n=2) were administered to participants. Post-vaccine blood samples were taken a median of 72 days after the second vaccine dose, with a range of 14 to 241 days. The convalescent cohort comprised six males and four females, including two Hispanic individuals, seven Caucasians, two Asians and one multiracial person. Post-COVID blood samples from convalescent patients were collected a median of around 100 days after diagnosis, with a range of about 35 to 180 days. For stimulating the cultures, overlapping spike peptide pools were used, derived from SARS-CoV-2 as well as from the common cold coronaviruses HCoV-NL63, HCoV-OC43 and HCoV-229E. In roughly 11 COVID-19 convalescent patients and a few infection-naive healthy vaccine recipients, the spike-specific CD4+ TCR repertoire before mRNA vaccination was compared with the repertoire after mRNA vaccination. Control cultures received a CEFX viral epitope pool as the positive control, an HIV-1 Nef peptide pool as the negative control, or no peptide. Findings and caveats that apply to the study as a whole: In convalescent patients, nearly all vaccine-specific clones (304 of 307) were found to be mono-reactive for SARS-CoV-2 spike rather than cross-reactive with common cold coronaviruses. The median number of SARS-CoV-2-reactive clonotypes rose from 20 to 25 after infection to approximately 41 after vaccination, but the change was not significant. Among the post-vaccine SARS-CoV-2-reactive clones in convalescent patients, a median approximately 86% showed up only after vaccination, which suggests vaccine-specific priming. The study included relatively few convalescent patients and did not analyze early timepoints after natural infection.

As to this clonotype: It lacks a known antigen. The junction shows a germline mismatch at one end, possibly a read error.

Reading the label with the study, this specimen's treatment or condition is: approximately 10-day PBMC culture with coronavirus spike peptide pools or control peptides (ViraFEST assay). The ViraFEST assay, used in the study, expanded antigen-specific T cells with peptide pools and then identified the expanded clonotypes through TCR sequencing. The positive SARS-CoV-2 PCR tests of the convalescent patients were dated from March to December 2020, before the Alpha, Beta and Delta variants emerged in the United States. Each well held 2.1 million or so PBMCs cultured in IMDM containing around 5% human AB serum and roughly 9.7 IU/ml IL-2, with 10 ug/ml peptide pools added. Half of the culture medium was replaced with fresh IL-2-containing medium on days 3 and 7. Once the cells had been in culture for around 10 days, the EasySep CD4+ T cell isolation kit was used to isolate CD4+ T cells by negative selection. Ficoll-Paque Plus gradient centrifugation was used to isolate PBMCs from whole blood, and the isolated PBMCs were then either used fresh or cryopreserved at -140C. Triplicate wells were generally used for each culture condition.

CDR1 is given as KGHSH and CDR2 as LQKENI, both from the germline V gene. The CDR3 numbers 14 residues from cysteine through phenylalanine. CDR3 DNA is the only sequence kept; it has 42 bases, read in frame from the first base. The library was made by PCR. TCR sequencing of DNA from cultured CD4+ T cells used the Oncomine TCR Beta short-read assay at the Johns Hopkins FTIC core. The QIAamp micro DNA kit was used to extract genomic DNA from the cultured CD4+ T cells. Oncomine TCR Beta libraries made from cultured CD4+ T cells were pooled using unique dual indexes and sequenced on an Illumina iSeq 100. On the authors' methods: Non-productive sequences were filtered out, and CDR3s that did not start with C, did not end with F or W, or were shorter than 7 amino acids were discarded. The MANAFEST web application identified antigen-specific clonotypes by comparing peptide-stimulated wells against reference wells and other culture wells. For a clone to be called positive, the clone needed an FDR below 0.05, an odds ratio above 5, and a productive frequency above 0.1% in at least two of three replicate wells. A clonotype counted as cross-reactive if it showed significant expansion both in the SARS-CoV-2 spike wells and in at least one common cold coronavirus spike condition. Using R version 3.6.1, CDR3 homology was evaluated through Levenshtein distances (stringdist) along with unrooted phylogenetic trees (ape). In-frame beta chains were kept once TCRdb had trimmed the public reads at Q25 with fastp and called clones with MiXCR. Identical CDR3 protein sequences are pooled into one entry, listed with their most common genes and DNA. The V and J calls and clone size are TCRdb's, not the authors'. The sample has under 15,000 distinct CDR3 sequences on record, 40% to 45% of them singletons. The ten largest clonotypes hold over 8% of the sample.

The sample was CD4+ T cells from blood, cultured in vitro. The V gene is TRBV18 and the J gene is TRBJ1-2; 10 junctional bases match TRBD1. The clonotype originates from a human donor who had recovered from COVID-19. The CDR3: CAGSPGTGVYGYTF. The base sequence is TGTGCCGGCTCACCAGGGACAGGGGTCTATGGCTACACCTTC.